The 19 T cell receptor beta chains below come from one sample, sequenced in a study of naive and memory T cell subsets. Ligated cDNA underwent four rounds of PCR with nested alpha and beta constant region primers and SP2. TCRdb ran MiXCR on the 5' RACE reads and lists one entry per CDR3 protein. The table records approximately 58,000 distinct CDR3 sequences, 7.2% of them present only once. A UMI-containing oligonucleotide was joined by 3' ligation to the TCR cDNA template. The receptor set was obtained from a male donor in good health.

This clonotype has a handful of counts. The chain combines TRBV29-1 with TRBJ2-1; D gene ambiguous. Germline V CDR1 and CDR2: SQVTM, ANQGSEA. Trimming stripped 7 bases from V and 4 bases from J, with 17 bases between. The CDR3 has 14 residues. As DNA, the CDR3 is TGCAGCGCCCTCTTCTTGGGCCTTTACAATGAGCAGTTCTTC. It is translated as CSALFLGLYNEQFF.

This clonotype was picked up a small number of times. The chain carries TRBV20-1 and TRBJ2-1, with 7 bases fitting TRBD2. CDR3 length: 14 amino acids. The ends lost 3 bases at V and 4 bases at J; junction bases unmatched: 6. Looked up from germline, CDR1 is DFQATT and CDR2 is SNEGSKA (reference sequence). The CDR3 sequence: CSASTGGGYNEQFF. For the CDR3, the DNA is TGCAGTGCTAGCACCGGGGGAGGGTACAATGAGCAGTTCTTC.

This clonotype was recorded many times. The chain employs TRBV10-3 and TRBJ2-5; D remains ambiguous. V was pared by 3 bases and J by 2 bases, with 4 bases between. CDR1 is ENHRY, CDR2 SYGVKD, per germline. CDR3 size: 12 residues. CDR3 nucleotide sequence: TGTGCCATCAGTGATCAGCAAGAGACCCAGTACTTC. Translated: CAISDQQETQYF.

This clonotype was observed a few times. The chain links TRBV5-6 to TRBJ2-7; tentatively, D is TRBD1 (6 bases). The germline CDR1 and CDR2 sequences are SGHDT and YYEEEE. The V end was cut by 4 bases, the J end by 0 bases, with 14 bases between. The CDR3 sequence is 15 residues long. The CDR3 reads CASSQGHRSSYEQYF. CDR3 DNA sequence: TGTGCCAGCAGCCAGGGACATCGGAGCTCCTACGAGCAGTACTTC.

The chain links TRBV29-1 to TRBJ1-4; 9 bases line up with TRBD1. The J segment lost 6 bases and the V segment lost 6 bases, leaving 8 bases of the junction unmatched. This CDR3 is built from 14 residues. Germline loops: CDR1 SQVTM, CDR2 ANQGSEA. The DNA for the CDR3 is TGCAGCGTCACCGGGACAGGGTGGGATGAAAAACTGTTTTTT. Translating it yields CSVTGTGWDEKLFF.

This clonotype was observed a handful of times. The V call is TRBV6-5, the J call TRBJ1-2, with D perhaps TRBD1 (5 bases). V was trimmed by 7 bases and J by 2 bases, leaving 17 bases between them. Germline V lookup: CDR1 MNHEY, CDR2 SVGAGI. This CDR3 contains 15 residues. CDR3 bases: TGTGCCAGCACTAGACAGAAAAAGGGGAACTATGGCTACACCTTC. Translation: CASTRQKKGNYGYTF.

This clonotype was detected a few times. The chain links TRBV2 to TRBJ2-2, with D unclear. Germline-derived CDR1 and CDR2 are SNHLY and FYNNEI. V shed 1 base and J shed 5 bases, with 14 bases lying between them. The CDR3 is made up of 16 amino acids. In DNA, the CDR3 is TGTGCCAGCAGTGAAGAGTCGCGGTCTTTAACCGGGGAGCTGTTTTTT. Translating it yields CASSEESRSLTGELFF.

Ten or more counts support this clonotype. The chain recombines TRBV15 with TRBJ2-7; either TRBD1 or TRBD2 may fit D (5 bases each). Germline V gene data show CDR1 as LNHNV and CDR2 as YYDKDF (reference sequence). The CDR3 spans 17 residues. Trimming removed 4 bases at V and 2 bases at J, with 21 bases between. The CDR3 DNA reads TGTGCCACCAGCACCAAGAGGGGTCTGATAGGGACCTACGAGCAGTACTTC. This translates into CATSTKRGLIGTYEQYF.

The sample holds many counts of this clonotype. This chain links TRBV29-1 with TRBJ1-3; D gene uncertain. With 4 bases removed from V and 0 bases from J, the gap between germline ends came to 7 bases. CDR1 SQVTM and CDR2 ANQGSEA come from the germline V gene. This CDR3 has 13 amino acids. The CDR3 region has the DNA TGCAGCGTTGTAAAGGGCTCTGGAAACACCATATATTTT. This translates into CSVVKGSGNTIYF.

This clonotype was picked up many times. The rearrangement links TRBV5-1 to TRBJ2-4, with D possibly called TRBD1 or TRBD2 (5 bases each). V gave up 4 bases and J gave up 5 bases, with 13 bases separating them. The CDR3 sequence is 14 residues long. Germline CDR1 reads SGHRS; CDR2 reads YFSETQ. CDR3 sequence: CASSILPGQNIQYF. Written as DNA, the CDR3 is TGCGCCAGCAGCATCCTGCCGGGACAAAACATTCAGTACTTC. The full variable domain, its missing parts supplied by reference TRBV5-1 and TRBJ2-4, is KAGVTQTPRYLIKTRGQQVTLSCSPISGHRSVSWYQQTPGQGLQFLFEYFSETQRNKGNFPGRFSGRQFSNSRSEMNVSTLELGDSALYLCASSILPGQNIQYFGAGTRLSVL.

This clonotype was counted ten times or more. The rearrangement uses TRBV6-2 or TRBV6-3 and TRBJ2-3; D may be TRBD1 (6 bases). Germline V lookup: CDR1 MNHEY, CDR2 SVGEGT. V was cut by 2 bases and J by 4 bases, with 16 bases left in between. The CDR3 extends over 16 amino acids. CDR3 sequence reads: CASSYIPGDGADTQYF. CDR3 bases: TGTGCCAGCAGTTACATACCAGGGGATGGGGCAGATACGCAGTATTTT.

This clonotype was seen a handful of times. This rearrangement joins TRBV27 to TRBJ1-1; D unresolved. The ends were cut back, 3 bases at V and 1 base at J, with 6 bases in the middle. This CDR3 has 13 amino acids. Per germline, CDR1 MNHEY and CDR2 SMNVEV (reference sequence). The CDR3 loop reads CASSFVGNTEAFF. The CDR3 DNA is TGTGCCAGCAGTTTTGTGGGGAACACTGAAGCTTTCTTT.

V gene TRBV20-1 combines with J gene TRBJ2-1; 7 nucleotides agree with TRBD2. The V gene's germline CDR1 is DFQATT and CDR2 SNEGSKA (reference sequence). The V segment lost 7 bases and the J segment 8 bases; nucleotides outside the gene matches: 8. The CDR3 consists of 12 residues. CDR3 sequence reads: CSVKRDDYEQFF. CDR3 in DNA: TGCAGTGTTAAGCGGGACGATTATGAGCAGTTCTTC.

This clonotype was observed at least ten times. This sequence joins TRBV16 and TRBJ2-7, with D uncertain. The germline V gene has CDR1 KGHSY and CDR2 FQNENV. V was trimmed by 0 bases and J by 1 base, leaving 7 bases between them. The CDR3 runs to 14 residues. The CDR3 DNA follows: TGTGCCAGCAGCCAATCGGCGGCTTCCTACGAGCAGTACTTC. Amino acids: CASSQSAASYEQYF.

The chain carries TRBV11-1 and TRBJ2-1, with 8 bases lining up with TRBD2. The V and J ends lost 5 bases and 0 bases, in that order; junction bases with no gene match: 3. Germline values: CDR1 SGHAT, CDR2 FQDESV (reference sequence). This CDR3 contains 15 residues. The CDR3 loop reads CASSALADSYNEQFF. The CDR3 coding sequence is TGTGCCAGCAGCGCACTAGCGGACTCCTACAATGAGCAGTTCTTC. The full variable domain, rest sourced from reference TRBV11-1 and TRBJ2-1, is EAEVAQSPRYKITEKSQAVAFWCDPISGHATLYWYRQILGQGPELLVQFQDESVVDDSQLPKDRFSAERLKGVDSTLKIQPAELGDSAMYLCASSALADSYNEQFFGPGTRLTVL.

This clonotype has at least ten counts. The V call is TRBV19, the J call TRBJ2-3; 9 bases are a match to TRBD2. The germline gives CDR1 LNHDA, CDR2 SQIVND (reference sequence). V shed 5 bases and J 0 bases; nucleotides not matched to a gene: 6. The CDR3 is made up of 16 amino acids. CDR3 DNA sequence: TGTGCCAGTAGTCTCATGCTAGCGGGGAGCACAGATACGCAGTATTTT. The encoded protein is CASSLMLAGSTDTQYF.

This clonotype was seen repeatedly, ten times or more. The genes are TRBV19 and TRBJ2-7; tentative D call: TRBD1 (6 bases). The germline V and J ends were trimmed by 5 bases and 2 bases, with 16 bases remaining between them. This CDR3 is 15 amino acids long. Germline CDR1 LNHDA, CDR2 SQIVND (reference sequence). The CDR3 here is CASSSWQGRTYEQYF. DNA for the CDR3: TGTGCCAGTAGTTCTTGGCAGGGGCGTACCTACGAGCAGTACTTC. The full variable domain, its missing parts supplied by reference TRBV19 and TRBJ2-7, is DGGITQSPKYLFRKEGQNVTLSCEQNLNHDAMYWYRQDPGQGLRLIYYSQIVNDFQKGDIAEGYSVSREKKESFPLTVTSAQKNPTAFYLCASSSWQGRTYEQYFGPGTRLTVT.

This clonotype turned up a few times. This chain connects TRBV7-2 to TRBJ2-1; maybe TRBD2 (6 bases). The germline gives CDR1 SGHTA, CDR2 FQGNSA. The germline V and J ends were trimmed by 5 bases and 6 bases, with 20 bases remaining between them. This CDR3 spans 16 amino acids. The CDR3 here is CASSPEGQWGVNEQFF. The CDR3 bases are TGTGCCAGCAGCCCAGAAGGACAATGGGGGGTCAATGAGCAGTTCTTC.

This clonotype has a count of ten or more. The chain couples TRBV2 to TRBJ2-3; TRBD1 is a possible D gene (6 bases). V was pared by 5 bases and J by 6 bases, with 12 bases between. Germline-derived CDR1 and CDR2 are SNHLY and FYNNEI. The CDR3 covers 13 residues. The CDR3 reads CASSPNRVDTQYF. Written as DNA, the CDR3 is TGTGCCAGCAGTCCCAACAGGGTGGATACGCAGTATTTT.